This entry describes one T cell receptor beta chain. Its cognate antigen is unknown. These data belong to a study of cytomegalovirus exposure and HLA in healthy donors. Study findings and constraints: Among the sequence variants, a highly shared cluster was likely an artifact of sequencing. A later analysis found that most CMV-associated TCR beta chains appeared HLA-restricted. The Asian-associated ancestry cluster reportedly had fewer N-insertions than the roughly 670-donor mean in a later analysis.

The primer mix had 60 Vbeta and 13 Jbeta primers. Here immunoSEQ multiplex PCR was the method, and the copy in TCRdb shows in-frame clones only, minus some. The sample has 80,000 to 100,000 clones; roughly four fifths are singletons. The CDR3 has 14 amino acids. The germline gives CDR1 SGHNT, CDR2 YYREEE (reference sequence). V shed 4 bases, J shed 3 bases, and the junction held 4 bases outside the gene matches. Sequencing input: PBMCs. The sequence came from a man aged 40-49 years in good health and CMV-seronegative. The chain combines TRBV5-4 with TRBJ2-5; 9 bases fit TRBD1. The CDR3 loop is CASSQRTGEETQYF. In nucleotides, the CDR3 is TGTGCCAGCAGCCAAAGGACAGGGGAAGAGACCCAGTACTTC.